The rows below give T cell receptor beta chains drawn from one sample of a study of CXCR3-negative and CXCR3-positive naive CD8 T cells. TCRdb derives one entry per CDR3 protein from the 5' RACE reads, leaving out DNA. Its clone listing holds 120,000 or so distinct CDR3 sequences. The sample taken for sequencing was naive CXCR3+ CD8+ T cells from blood. The receptors come from a human donor in good health. Some clones in this sample may be carry-over from other donors' samples. Both conserved end residues are part of each CDR3.

j_call	v_call	cdr3_aa
TRBJ1-2	TRBV20-1	CSAVDRERDGYTF
TRBJ2-1	TRBV6-2/TRBV6-3	CASSYAHVSYNEQFF
TRBJ1-6	TRBV7-3	CASSPGGDSPLHF
TRBJ2-7	TRBV29-1	CSVTGGPTYEQYF
TRBJ2-7	TRBV5-1	CASSTGTGGYEQYF
TRBJ1-5	TRBV4-2	CASSQSREDQPQHF
TRBJ1-5	TRBV10-1	CASSPGRRFSNQPQHF
TRBJ2-5	TRBV6-6	CASRNSGETQYF
TRBJ2-7	TRBV6-6	CASSYPGGPPLEQYF
TRBJ2-3	TRBV29-1	CSHMISGGTTDTQYF
TRBJ1-6	TRBV2	CASSKPGQGDSPLHF
TRBJ1-1	TRBV2	CATTSNPNTEAFF
TRBJ1-5	TRBV28	CASILHGGNQPQHF
TRBJ1-1	TRBV29-1	CSVGLQGARSTEAFF
TRBJ2-7	TRBV9	CASSVGGQGFNEQYF